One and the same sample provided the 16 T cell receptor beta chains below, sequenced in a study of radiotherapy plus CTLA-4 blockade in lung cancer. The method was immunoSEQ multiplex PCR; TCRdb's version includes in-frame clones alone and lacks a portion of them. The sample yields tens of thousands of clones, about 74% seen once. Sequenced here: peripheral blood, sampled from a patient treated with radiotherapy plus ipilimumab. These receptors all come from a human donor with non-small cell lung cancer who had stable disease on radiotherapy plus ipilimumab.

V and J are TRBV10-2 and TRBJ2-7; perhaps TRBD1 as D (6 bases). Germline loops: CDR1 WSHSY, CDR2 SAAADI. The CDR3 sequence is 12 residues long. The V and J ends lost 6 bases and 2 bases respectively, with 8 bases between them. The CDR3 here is CASRAGAYEQYF. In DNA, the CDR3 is TGCGCCAGCAGAGCAGGGGCCTACGAGCAGTACTTC.

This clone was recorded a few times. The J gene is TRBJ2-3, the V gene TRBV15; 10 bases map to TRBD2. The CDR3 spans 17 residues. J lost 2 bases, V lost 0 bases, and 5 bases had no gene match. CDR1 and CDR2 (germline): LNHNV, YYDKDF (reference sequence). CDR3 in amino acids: CATSRDASGGLTDTQYF. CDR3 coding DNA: TGTGCCACCAGCAGAGATGCTAGCGGGGGACTCACAGATACGCAGTATTTT.

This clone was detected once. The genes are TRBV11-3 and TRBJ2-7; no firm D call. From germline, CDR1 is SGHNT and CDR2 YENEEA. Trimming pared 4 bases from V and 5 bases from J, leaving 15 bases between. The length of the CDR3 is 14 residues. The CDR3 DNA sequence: TGTGCCAGCAGCTCAAACTTTCCCCCCCACGAGCAGTACTTC. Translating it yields CASSSNFPPHEQYF. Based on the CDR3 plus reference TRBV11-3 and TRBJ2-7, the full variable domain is EAGVVQSPRYKIIEKKQPVAFWCNPISGHNTLYWYLQNLGQGPELLIRYENEEAVDDSQLPKDRFSAERLKGVDSTLKIQPAELGDSAVYLCASSSNFPPHEQYFGPGTRLTVT.

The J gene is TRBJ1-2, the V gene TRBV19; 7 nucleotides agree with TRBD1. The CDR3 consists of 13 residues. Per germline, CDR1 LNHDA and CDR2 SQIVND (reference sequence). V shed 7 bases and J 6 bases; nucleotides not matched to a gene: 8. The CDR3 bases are TGTGCCAGTAAAGACAGGGCCTGGGATGGCTACACCTTC. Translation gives CASKDRAWDGYTF.

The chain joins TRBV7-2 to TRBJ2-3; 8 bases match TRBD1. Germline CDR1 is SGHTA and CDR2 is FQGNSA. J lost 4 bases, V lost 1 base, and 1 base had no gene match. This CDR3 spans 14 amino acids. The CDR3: CASSLDRGSDTQYF. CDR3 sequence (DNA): TGTGCCAGCAGCTTAGACAGGGGGTCAGATACGCAGTATTTT.

The CDR3: CAISATEYQETQYF. DNA for the CDR3: TGTGCCATCAGTGCGACAGAGTACCAAGAGACCCAGTACTTC. The rearrangement joins TRBV10-3 to TRBJ2-5, with a tentative D call TRBD1 (5 bases). CDR3 size: 14 residues. V was trimmed by 4 bases and J by 0 bases, leaving 9 bases between them. The germline gives CDR1 ENHRY, CDR2 SYGVKD.

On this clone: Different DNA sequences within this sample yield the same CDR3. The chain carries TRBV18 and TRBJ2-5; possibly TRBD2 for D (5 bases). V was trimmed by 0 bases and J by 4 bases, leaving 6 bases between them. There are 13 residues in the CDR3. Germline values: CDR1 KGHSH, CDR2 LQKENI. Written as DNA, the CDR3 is TGTGCCAGCTCACCACCTACTAGAGAGACCCAGTACTTC. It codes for CASSPPTRETQYF. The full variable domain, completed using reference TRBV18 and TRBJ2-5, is NAGVMQNPRHLVRRRGQEARLRCSPMKGHSHVYWYRQLPEEGLKFMVYLQKENIIDESGMPKERFSAEFPKEGPSILRIQQVVRGDSAAYFCASSPPTRETQYFGPGTRLLVL.

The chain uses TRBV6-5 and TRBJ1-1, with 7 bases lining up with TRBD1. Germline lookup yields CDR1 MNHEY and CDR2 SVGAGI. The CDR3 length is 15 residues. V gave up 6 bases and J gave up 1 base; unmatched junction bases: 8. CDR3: CASSPQGPGNTEAFF. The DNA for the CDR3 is TGTGCCAGCAGCCCACAGGGGCCGGGGAACACTGAAGCTTTCTTT.

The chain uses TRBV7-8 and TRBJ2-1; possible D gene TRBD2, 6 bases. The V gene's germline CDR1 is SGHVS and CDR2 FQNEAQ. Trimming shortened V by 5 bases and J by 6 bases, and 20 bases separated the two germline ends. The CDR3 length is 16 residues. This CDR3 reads CASSPRGTAGPNEQFF. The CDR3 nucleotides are TGTGCCAGCAGCCCCCGTGGGACTGCCGGTCCCAATGAGCAGTTCTTC.

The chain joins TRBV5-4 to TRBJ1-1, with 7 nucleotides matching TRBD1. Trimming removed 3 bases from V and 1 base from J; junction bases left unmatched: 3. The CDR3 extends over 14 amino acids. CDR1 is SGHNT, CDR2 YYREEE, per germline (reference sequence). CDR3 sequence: CASSSGQQNTEAFF. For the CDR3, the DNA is TGTGCCAGCAGCTCGGGACAGCAGAACACTGAAGCTTTCTTT.

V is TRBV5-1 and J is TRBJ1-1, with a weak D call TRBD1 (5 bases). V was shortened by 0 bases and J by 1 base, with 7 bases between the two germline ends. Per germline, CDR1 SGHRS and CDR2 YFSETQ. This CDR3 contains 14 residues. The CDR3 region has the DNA TGCGCCAGCAGCTTGGCAGGACAGAACACTGAAGCTTTCTTT. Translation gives CASSLAGQNTEAFF.

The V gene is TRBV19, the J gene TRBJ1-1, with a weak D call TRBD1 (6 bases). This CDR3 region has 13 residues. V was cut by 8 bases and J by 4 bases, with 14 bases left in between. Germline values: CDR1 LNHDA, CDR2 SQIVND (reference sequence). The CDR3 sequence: CASGRGGPTEAFF. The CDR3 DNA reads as TGTGCCAGTGGCAGGGGCGGGCCCACTGAAGCTTTCTTT.

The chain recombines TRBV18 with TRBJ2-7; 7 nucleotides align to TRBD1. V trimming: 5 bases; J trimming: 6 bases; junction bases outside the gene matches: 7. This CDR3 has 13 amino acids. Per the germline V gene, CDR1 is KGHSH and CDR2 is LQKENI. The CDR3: CASSATGAGEQYF. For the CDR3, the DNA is TGTGCCAGCTCAGCTACAGGGGCCGGCGAGCAGTACTTC.

In DNA form, the CDR3 reads TGTGCCAGCAGTGATTGGGTTGAGGGCCAGCCCCAGCATTTT. This translates into CASSDWVEGQPQHF. The chain has TRBV2 and TRBJ1-5; no definite D call. V was pared by 3 bases and J by 7 bases, with 13 bases between. The CDR3 consists of 14 residues. Germline lookup yields CDR1 SNHLY and CDR2 FYNNEI.

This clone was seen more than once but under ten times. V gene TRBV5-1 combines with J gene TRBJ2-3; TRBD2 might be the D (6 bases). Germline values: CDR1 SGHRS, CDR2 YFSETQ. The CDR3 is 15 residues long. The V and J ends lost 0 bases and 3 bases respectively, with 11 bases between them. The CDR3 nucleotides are TGCGCCAGCAGCTTGGGAAGGGCGGGAACAGATACGCAGTATTTT. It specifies CASSLGRAGTDTQYF.

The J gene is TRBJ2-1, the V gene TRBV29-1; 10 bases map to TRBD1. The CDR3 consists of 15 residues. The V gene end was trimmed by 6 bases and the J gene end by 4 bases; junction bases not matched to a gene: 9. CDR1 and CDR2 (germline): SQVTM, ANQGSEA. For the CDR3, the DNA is TGCAGCGTGCAGGGACAGGGGAAAGGGTACAATGAGCAGTTCTTC. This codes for CSVQGQGKGYNEQFF.